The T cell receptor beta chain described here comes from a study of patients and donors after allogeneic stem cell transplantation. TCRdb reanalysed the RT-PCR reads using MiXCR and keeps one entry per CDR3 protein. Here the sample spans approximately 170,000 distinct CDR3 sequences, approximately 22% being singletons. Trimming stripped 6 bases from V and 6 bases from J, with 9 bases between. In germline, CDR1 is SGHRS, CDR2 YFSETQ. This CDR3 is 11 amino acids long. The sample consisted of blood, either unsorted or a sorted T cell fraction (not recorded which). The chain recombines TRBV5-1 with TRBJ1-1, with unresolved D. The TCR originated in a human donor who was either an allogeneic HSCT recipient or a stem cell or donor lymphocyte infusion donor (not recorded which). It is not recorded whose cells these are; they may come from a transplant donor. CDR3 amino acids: CASTAGSEAFF. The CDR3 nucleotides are TGCGCCAGCACAGCCGGGTCTGAAGCTTTCTTT. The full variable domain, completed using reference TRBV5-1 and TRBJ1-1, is KAGVTQTPRYLIKTRGQQVTLSCSPISGHRSVSWYQQTPGQGLQFLFEYFSETQRNKGNFPGRFSGRQFSNSRSEMNVSTLELGDSALYLCASTAGSEAFFGQGTRLTVV.